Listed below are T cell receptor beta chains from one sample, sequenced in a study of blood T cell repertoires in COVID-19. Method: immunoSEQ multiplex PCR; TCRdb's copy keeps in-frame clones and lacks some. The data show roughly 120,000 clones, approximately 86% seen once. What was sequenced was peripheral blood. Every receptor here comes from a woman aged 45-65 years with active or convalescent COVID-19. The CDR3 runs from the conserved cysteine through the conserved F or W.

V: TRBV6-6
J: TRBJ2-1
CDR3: CASIVTSGRSEQFF

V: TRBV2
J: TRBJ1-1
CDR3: CASKQYGGLGEAFF

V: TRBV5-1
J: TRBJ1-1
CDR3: CASSLEGTGGTEAFF

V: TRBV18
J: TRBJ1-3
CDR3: CASSPTAQQTNSGNTIYF

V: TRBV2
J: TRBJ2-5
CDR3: CASSADLAVQETQYF

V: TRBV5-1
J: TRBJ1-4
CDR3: CASSLGATNEKLFF

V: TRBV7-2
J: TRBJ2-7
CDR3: CASSFGGGHEQYF

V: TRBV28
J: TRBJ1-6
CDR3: CASSLPEASSYNSPLHF

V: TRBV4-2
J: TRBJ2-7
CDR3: CASSPDRLAGDYEQYF

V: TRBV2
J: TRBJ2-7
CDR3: CASSETSGDYEQYF

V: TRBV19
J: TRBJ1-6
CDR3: CASSIRDRASPLHF

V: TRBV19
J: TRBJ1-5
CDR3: CASAEGAYSNQPQHF

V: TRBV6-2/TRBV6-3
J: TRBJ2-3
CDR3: CASSPAGLARSTDTQYF

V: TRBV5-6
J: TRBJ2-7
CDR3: CASSLAGLRYEQYF

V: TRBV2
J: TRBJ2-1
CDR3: CASSRISGRADGIYNEQFF

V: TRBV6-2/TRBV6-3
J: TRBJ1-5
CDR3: CASSLQGDQPQHF

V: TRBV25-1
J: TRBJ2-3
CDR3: CASSENPTGGLDTQYF

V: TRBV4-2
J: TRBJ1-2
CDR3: CASSQDPWGPGQGTYGYTF

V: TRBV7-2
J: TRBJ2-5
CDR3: CASSYRTSGYQETQYF

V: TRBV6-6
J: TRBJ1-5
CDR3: CASNSNSGSNQPQHF

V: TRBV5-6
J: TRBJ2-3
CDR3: CASSLDLAGGRSLNF

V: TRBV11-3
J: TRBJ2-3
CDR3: CASSLSQGASDTQYF

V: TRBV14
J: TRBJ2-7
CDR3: CASSQGQVPLYEQYF

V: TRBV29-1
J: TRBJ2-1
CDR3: CSVEGTTSSYNEQFF

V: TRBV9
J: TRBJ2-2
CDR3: CASSRIAGANTGELFF

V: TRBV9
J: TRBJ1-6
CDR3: CASSPRTGSPLHF

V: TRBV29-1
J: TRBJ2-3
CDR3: CSYGTGPTDTQYF

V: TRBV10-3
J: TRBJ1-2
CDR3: CAITSGSFGYTF

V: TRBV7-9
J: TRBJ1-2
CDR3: CASSLDSLRGRYGYTF

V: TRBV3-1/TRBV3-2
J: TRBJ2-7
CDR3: CASSTRSSYEQYF

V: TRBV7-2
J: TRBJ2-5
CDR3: CASGLGDRGQETQYF

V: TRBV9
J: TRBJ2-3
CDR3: CASSELKDRGPNTDTQYF

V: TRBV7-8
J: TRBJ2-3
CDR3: CASSLGRGQVTDTQYF

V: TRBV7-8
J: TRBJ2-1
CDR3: CASSVGGRSYNEQFF

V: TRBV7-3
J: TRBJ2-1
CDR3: CASSLQPSGKYEQFF

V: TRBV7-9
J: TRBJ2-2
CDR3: CASTIDRGLSGELFF

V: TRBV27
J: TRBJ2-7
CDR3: CASSLRDSYEQYF

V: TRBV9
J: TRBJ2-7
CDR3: CASSAVDRPFSEQYF

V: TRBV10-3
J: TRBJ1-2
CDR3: CAISVGRDYTF

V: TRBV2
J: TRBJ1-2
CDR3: CASSEDNQGGYTF

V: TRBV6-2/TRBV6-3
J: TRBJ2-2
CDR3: CASSYSRGERTGELFF

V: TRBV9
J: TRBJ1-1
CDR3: CASSVGGGRTEAFF

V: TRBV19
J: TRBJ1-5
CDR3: CASSKGGLPQHF

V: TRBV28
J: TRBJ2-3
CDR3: CASSFGTWSTDTQYF

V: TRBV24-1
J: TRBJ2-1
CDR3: CATSDLGTSGYNEQFF

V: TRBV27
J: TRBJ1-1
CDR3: CASSSHQGATEAFF

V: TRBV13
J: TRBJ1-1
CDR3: CASSAGRSAGAFF

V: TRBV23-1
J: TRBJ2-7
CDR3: CASSRLARYEQYF

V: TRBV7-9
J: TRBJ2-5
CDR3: CASSFDSAETQYF

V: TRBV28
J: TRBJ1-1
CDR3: CASSLDRAAFF

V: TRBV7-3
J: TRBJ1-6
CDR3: CASSLDRLGSPLHF

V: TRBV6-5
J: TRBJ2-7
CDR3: CASSRQGLTYEQYF

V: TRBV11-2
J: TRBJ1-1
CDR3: CASSPSGGIILMNTEAFF

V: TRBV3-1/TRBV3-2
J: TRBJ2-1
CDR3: CASSRGSGNEQFF

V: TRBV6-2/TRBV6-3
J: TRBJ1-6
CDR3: CASSSGGNNSPLHF